Below, 2 T cell receptor beta chains from the same sample are listed, as sequenced in a study of cytomegalovirus exposure and HLA in healthy donors (dated by TCRdb to the late 2010s). Libraries came from the immunoSEQ multiplex PCR assay. TCRdb limited this immuneACCESS table to in-frame rearrangements with V and J called. A share of clones is missing; checked studies link under half to unresolved V genes, and the rest is unexplained. The table for this sample lists about 120,000 clones; roughly 90% of them were counted only once. About 6% of the sample comes from the top ten. The sequenced material came from PBMCs. The receptors were sampled from a woman aged 18 to 35 in good health and CMV-seropositive.

This chain joins TRBV2 and TRBJ1-1; maybe TRBD1 (5 bases). The V gene lost 7 bases and the J gene lost 7 bases, with 10 bases spanning the gap. Germline V CDR1 and CDR2: SNHLY, FYNNEI. The CDR3 has 11 residues. In DNA form, the CDR3 reads TGTGCCAGCATACGACAGAGTGAAGCTTTCTTT. This codes for CASIRQSEAFF. Together with reference TRBV2 and TRBJ1-1, the CDR3 gives the full variable domain: EPEVTQTPSHQVTQMGQEVILRCVPISNHLYFYWYRQILGQKVEFLVSFYNNEISEKSEIFDDQFSVERPDGSNFTLKIRSTKLEDSAMYFCASIRQSEAFFGQGTRLTVV.

The J gene is TRBJ2-1, the V gene TRBV9; 9 bases are a match to TRBD2. Germline CDR1 and CDR2: SGDLS and YYNGEE. With V trimmed by 0 bases and J by 13 bases, 8 bases remained unmatched. The CDR3 spans 14 residues. The DNA for the CDR3 is TGTGCCAGCAGCGTAGGTGTTAGCGGGAGAATACAGTTCTTC. Translated, it gives CASSVGVSGRIQFF.